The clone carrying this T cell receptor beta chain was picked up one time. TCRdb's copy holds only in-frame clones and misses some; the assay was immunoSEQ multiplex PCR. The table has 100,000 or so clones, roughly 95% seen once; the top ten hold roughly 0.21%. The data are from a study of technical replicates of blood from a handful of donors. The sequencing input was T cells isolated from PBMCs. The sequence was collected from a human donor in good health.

CDR3 sequence: CASSTVDRGTYEQYF. The CDR3 DNA sequence: TGTGCCAGCAGCACCGTCGACAGGGGCACCTACGAGCAGTACTTC. The rearrangement joins TRBV7-8 to TRBJ2-7; 8 bases are a match to TRBD1. The germline CDR1 and CDR2 sequences are SGHVS and FQNEAQ. Trimming took 5 bases from V and 2 from J; bases not matched to a gene: 8. The CDR3 extends over 15 amino acids. The complete variable domain, with remaining parts taken from reference TRBV7-8 and TRBJ2-7, reads GAGVSQSPRYKVAKRGQDVALRCDPISGHVSLFWYQQALGQGPEFLTYFQNEAQLDKSGLPSDRFFAERPEGSVSTLKIQRTQQEDSAVYLCASSTVDRGTYEQYFGPGTRLTVT.